The present TCR beta chain was sequenced within a study of OX40 agonist ivuxolimab in advanced cancers. Study-wide context: Those enrolled were 82.7% male, with a mean age of around 58 years and ages from 23 to 79. There were three patients with partial responses, one having hepatocellular carcinoma and two cutaneous melanoma.

Autoimmune disease history or systemic immunosuppression led to patient exclusion. Method: immunoSEQ multiplex PCR; TCRdb's copy keeps in-frame clones and lacks some. This table has roughly 140,000 clones, 85% to 95% appearing once. The sequence came from an adult with an advanced solid tumor such as melanoma, head and neck, liver or kidney cancer. The source material was CD4+ or CD8+ T cells sorted from blood, sampled in a trial of the OX40 agonist ivuxolimab.

In DNA, the CDR3 is TGTGCCAGCAGTTACCGGGAAGGGGTGGGCAATCAGCCCCAGCATTTT. It translates to CASSYREGVGNQPQHF. The gene calls are TRBV28 and TRBJ1-5, with D tentatively TRBD1 (5 bases). Trimming removed 4 bases at V and 2 bases at J, with 15 bases between. The CDR3 totals 16 residues. CDR1 is MDHEN, CDR2 SYDVKM, per germline.